This T cell receptor (beta chain) was recorded in a study of long-term antiretroviral therapy in people with HIV. Samples were assayed with immunoSEQ v3.0 at survey level. The method was immunoSEQ multiplex PCR; TCRdb's version includes in-frame clones alone and lacks a portion of them. The sample has approximately 18,000 clones; approximately 80% are singletons. This clone was counted once. This sequence originates from a man aged 18-30 years with HIV. Sequencing used unsorted PBMCs, obtained 0.1 years before starting antiretroviral therapy.

CDR3 in amino acids: CASSRQGFQETQYF. CDR3 in DNA: TGTGCCAGCAGTCGGCAGGGCTTCCAAGAGACCCAGTACTTC. The chain carries TRBV6-5 and TRBJ2-5, with D possibly TRBD1 on 5 matching bases. The germline V and J ends were trimmed by 5 bases and 1 base, with 11 bases remaining between them. Germline loops: CDR1 MNHEY, CDR2 SVGAGI. CDR3 length: 14 amino acids.